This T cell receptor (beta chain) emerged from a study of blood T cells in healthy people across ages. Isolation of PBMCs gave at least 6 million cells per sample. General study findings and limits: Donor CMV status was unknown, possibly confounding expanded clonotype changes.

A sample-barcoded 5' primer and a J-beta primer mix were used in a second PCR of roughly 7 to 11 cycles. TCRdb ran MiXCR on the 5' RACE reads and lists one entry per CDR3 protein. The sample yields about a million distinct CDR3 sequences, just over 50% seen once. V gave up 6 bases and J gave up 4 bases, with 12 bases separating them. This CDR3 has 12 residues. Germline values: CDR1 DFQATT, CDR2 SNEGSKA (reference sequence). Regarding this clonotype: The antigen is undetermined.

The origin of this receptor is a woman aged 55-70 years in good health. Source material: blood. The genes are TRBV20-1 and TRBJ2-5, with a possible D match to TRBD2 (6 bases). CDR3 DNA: TGCAGTGCCGATTGGAGGGGAGAGACCCAGTACTTC. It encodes CSADWRGETQYF.